This entry concerns a single T cell receptor (beta chain). CDR1 is MGHRA and CDR2 is YSYEKL in the germline V gene. With 0 bases removed from V and 0 bases from J, the gap between germline ends came to 6 bases. This CDR3 contains 15 residues. These data originate in a study of T cell changes during pregnancy in multiple sclerosis. Produced via immunoSEQ multiplex PCR; TCRdb's table is partial and in-frame only. Of approximately 53,000 clones listed, around 90% are singletons. V usage is TRBV4-1 and J usage is TRBJ1-3; no firm D call. The source material was CD4+ T cells from peripheral blood mononuclear cells, sampled in the second trimester of pregnancy. The sequence derives from a female donor with multiple sclerosis, enrolled in a pregnancy study. The CDR3 DNA reads as TGCGCCAGCAGCCAAGAGCGATTCTCTGGAAACACCATATATTTT. Amino acids: CASSQERFSGNTIYF.